These 18 T cell receptor beta chains came from one sample sequenced in a study of technical replicates of blood from a handful of donors. Repertoires were generated with immunoSEQ multiplex PCR, while TCRdb's copy carries only in-frame clones and drops some. The table lists fewer than 80,000 clones, nearly 90% of them singletons. Sequenced: PBMCs. The receptors originated from a human donor in good health. Some clones in this sample may be carry-over from other donors' samples.

V usage is TRBV4-3 and J usage is TRBJ2-7; D is unclear. This CDR3 has 14 amino acids. V dropped 4 bases and J dropped 2 bases, with 12 bases sitting between them. Germline assignment: CDR1 LGHNA and CDR2 YSLEER. The CDR3 nucleotides read TGCGCCAGCAGCCCAAGTGTCGGAGCCTACGAGCAGTACTTC. Protein product: CASSPSVGAYEQYF.

The rearrangement links TRBV15 to TRBJ2-5; TRBD2 might be the D (6 bases). V dropped 7 bases and J dropped 5 bases, with 23 bases sitting between them. Germline V lookup: CDR1 LNHNV, CDR2 YYDKDF (reference sequence). This CDR3 is built from 16 residues. As DNA, the CDR3 is TGTGCCACCAAATCGGACCTTAAGCGGAGGGTGGAGACCCAGTACTTC. Translating gives CATKSDLKRRVETQYF.

The chain combines TRBV7-3 with TRBJ2-3; weak D call: TRBD1 (5 bases). The V end lost 3 bases, the J end lost 3 bases, and 16 bases lay between the germline ends. Germline CDR1 and CDR2: SGHTA and FQGTGA. The CDR3 is 16 residues long. CDR3 sequence reads: CASSLYPGATTDTQYF. CDR3 DNA: TGTGCCAGCAGCTTGTATCCTGGGGCTACAACAGATACGCAGTATTTT. Using reference TRBV7-3 and TRBJ2-3 for the parts outside the CDR3, the full variable domain is GAGVSQTPSNKVTEKGKYVELRCDPISGHTALYWYRQSLGQGPEFLIYFQGTGAADDSGLPNDRFFAVRPEGSVSTLKIQRTERGDSAVYLCASSLYPGATTDTQYFGPGTRLTVL.

The rearrangement joins TRBV4-3 to TRBJ1-4; D uncertain. Germline values: CDR1 LGHNA, CDR2 YSLEER. This CDR3 is 13 amino acids long. Trimming stripped 1 base from V and 8 bases from J, with 8 bases between. The CDR3 protein is CASSQAPGEKLFF. CDR3 DNA sequence: TGCGCCAGCAGCCAAGCCCCCGGGGAAAAACTGTTTTTT.

This clone was recorded once. CDR3 in amino acids: CASSFRTGFEQYF. DNA for the CDR3: TGTGCCAGCAGCTTCCGGACAGGGTTCGAGCAGTACTTC. The chain carries TRBV7-8 and TRBJ2-7, with TRBD1 identical over 8 bases. The germline V gene has CDR1 SGHVS and CDR2 FQNEAQ. The CDR3 spans 13 residues. Losses at the gene ends were 3 bases for V and 6 bases for J; bases not matched to a gene: 4.

J is TRBJ2-7 and V is TRBV2, with a possible D match to TRBD2 (5 bases). This CDR3 region has 12 residues. Trimming removed 6 bases at V and 0 bases at J, with 6 bases between. Germline V CDR1 and CDR2: SNHLY, FYNNEI. CDR3 nucleotides: TGTGCCAGCAGGGGAGACTCCTACGAGCAGTACTTC. This translates into CASRGDSYEQYF.

The chain uses TRBV2 and TRBJ1-2; D remains unclear. With 4 bases removed from V and 6 bases from J, the gap between germline ends came to 12 bases. The CDR3 totals 13 residues. The germline gives CDR1 SNHLY, CDR2 FYNNEI. The CDR3 here is CASSVGDSDGYTF. The CDR3 DNA sequence: TGTGCCAGCAGTGTTGGGGATAGCGATGGCTACACCTTC.

About this clone: A read error may account for a junction end that differs from germline. The chain carries TRBV7-9 and TRBJ1-1; a possible D gene is TRBD1 (6 bases). CDR1 is SEHNR, CDR2 FQNEAQ, per germline (reference sequence). The CDR3 spans 18 residues. The CDR3 nucleotides read TGTGCCAGCAGCCCTAAAAGACAGGCTGTGAGTATGAATACTGAAGCTTTCTTT. Its protein product is CASSPKRQAVSMNTEAFF.

The rearrangement joins TRBV7-8 to TRBJ2-2; 8 nucleotides agree with TRBD2. V trimming: 6 bases; J trimming: 5 bases; junction bases outside the gene matches: 8. The CDR3 runs to 15 residues. The germline V gene has CDR1 SGHVS and CDR2 FQNEAQ. This CDR3 reads CASRLAGTSTGELFF. The CDR3 bases are TGTGCCAGCAGACTGGCGGGGACTAGTACCGGGGAGCTGTTTTTT. The full variable domain, rest sourced from reference TRBV7-8 and TRBJ2-2, is GAGVSQSPRYKVAKRGQDVALRCDPISGHVSLFWYQQALGQGPEFLTYFQNEAQLDKSGLPSDRFFAERPEGSVSTLKIQRTQQEDSAVYLCASRLAGTSTGELFFGEGSRLTVL.

J is TRBJ2-5 and V is TRBV6-5, with 10 nucleotides matching TRBD2. After removal of 7 bases from V and 5 bases from J, the junction contained 10 bases not matched to a gene. This CDR3 region has 15 residues. Germline CDR1 MNHEY, CDR2 SVGAGI. Here the CDR3 reads CASTNSGGRGETQYF. CDR3 DNA: TGTGCCAGCACTAATAGCGGGGGGCGGGGTGAGACCCAGTACTTC.

The chain employs TRBV19 and TRBJ1-2, with TRBD1 identical over 7 bases. The length of the CDR3 is 17 residues. J lost 2 bases, V lost 6 bases, and 15 bases had no gene match. Germline CDR1 and CDR2: LNHDA and SQIVND (reference sequence). As DNA, the CDR3 is TGTGCCAGTAGGCCCCAGGGGGGCTCTTCCCTCAACTATGGCTACACCTTC. Encoded protein: CASRPQGGSSLNYGYTF. Filled out from reference TRBV19 and TRBJ1-2, the complete variable domain reads DGGITQSPKYLFRKEGQNVTLSCEQNLNHDAMYWYRQDPGQGLRLIYYSQIVNDFQKGDIAEGYSVSREKKESFPLTVTSAQKNPTAFYLCASRPQGGSSLNYGYTFGSGTRLTVV.

The sample holds a few counts of this clone. V is TRBV5-6 and J is TRBJ1-1; D gene uncertain. V lost 5 bases, J lost 1 base, and 6 bases lay in between. Per germline, CDR1 SGHDT and CDR2 YYEEEE. CDR3 size: 12 residues. The CDR3 loop reads CASSYSNTEAFF. CDR3 in DNA: TGTGCCAGCAGTTATTCGAACACTGAAGCTTTCTTT.

The CDR3 sequence: CASSPRQGQVIHEQYF. The CDR3 bases are TGTGCCAGCAGTCCCCGGCAGGGACAGGTTATCCACGAGCAGTACTTC. The gene calls are TRBV14 and TRBJ2-7, with 8 bases identical to TRBD1. With 6 bases clipped from V and 5 bases from J, the junction kept 15 bases outside the gene matches. Germline CDR1 SGHDN, CDR2 FVKESK. There are 16 residues in the CDR3.

CDR3 nucleotides: TGTGCCAGCCTTATATCCAGGGAAAACACCATATATTTT. Amino acid sequence: CASLISRENTIYF. The chain uses TRBV7-2 and TRBJ1-3, with D maybe TRBD1 (5 bases). Between the trimmed V and J ends, which lost 8 bases and 6 bases, there was a span of 14 bases. This CDR3 has 13 residues. Looked up from germline, CDR1 is SGHTA and CDR2 is FQGNSA.

J is TRBJ2-2 and V is TRBV7-9; possible D gene TRBD1, 6 bases. The CDR3 totals 12 residues. From germline, CDR1 is SEHNR and CDR2 FQNEAQ (reference sequence). CDR3 in DNA: TGTGCAACCGCAGGGGACACCGGGGAGCTGTTTTTT. Residues: CATAGDTGELFF.

This clone appeared a few times. The V gene is TRBV13, the J gene TRBJ1-2, with a weak D call TRBD1 (6 bases). Germline lookup yields CDR1 PRHDT and CDR2 FYEKMQ (reference sequence). Deletions cut 5 bases from V and 6 bases from J, with 16 bases between. The CDR3 spans 14 residues. CDR3 nucleotide sequence: TGTGCCAGCAGCAAAGAGGCAGGGACACATGGCTACACCTTC. It yields the protein CASSKEAGTHGYTF. Drawing the rest from reference TRBV13 and TRBJ1-2, the complete variable domain is AAGVIQSPRHLIKEKRETATLKCYPIPRHDTVYWYQQGPGQDPQFLISFYEKMQSDKGSIPDRFSAQQFSDYHSELNMSSLELGDSALYFCASSKEAGTHGYTFGSGTRLTVV.

The chain combines TRBV27 with TRBJ2-2, with D possibly being TRBD2 (6 bases). The V gene's germline CDR1 is MNHEY and CDR2 SMNVEV (reference sequence). The CDR3 is 13 residues long. V was cut by 7 bases and J by 6 bases, with 12 bases left in between. CDR3 nucleotides: TGTGCCAGCACCGACCGGGAGTCCGGGGAGCTGTTTTTT. Amino acids: CASTDRESGELFF.

The chain recombines TRBV5-1 with TRBJ2-7, with 11 nucleotides matching TRBD2. The J segment lost 5 bases and the V segment lost 0 bases, leaving 7 bases of the junction unmatched. The CDR3 extends over 16 amino acids. Germline-derived CDR1 and CDR2 are SGHRS and YFSETQ. CDR3 in amino acids: CASSLGASGGRNEQYF. The CDR3 DNA is TGCGCCAGCAGCTTGGGGGCTAGCGGGGGGAGAAACGAGCAGTACTTC.